The subject of this entry is one T cell receptor (beta chain). What antigen it recognizes has not been identified. Base qualities are not provided; no much larger clone lies one nucleotide away. The junction shows trimming of 5 bases on V and 8 bases on J, plus 21 bases between the germline ends. CDR1 and CDR2 are drawn from the germline V gene: SGHNT, YENEEA. The CDR3 covers 15 residues, taking in both the cysteine and the phenylalanine. Only CDR3 DNA remains: 45 bases, in frame from the first base. This record comes from a study of blood T cell repertoires in COVID-19 (dated by TCRdb to the early 2020s). Broadly, across the study: The collaborator samples originated in the United States, Italy and Spain and spanned the acute and convalescent phases of COVID-19. The material from the prospective study consisted of cDNA or gDNA derived from T cells, B-cell-depleted T cells, or PBMCs. The dataset comprised deeply sampled blood TCRbeta repertoires from subjects exposed to, actively infected with, or recovered from COVID-19. The repertoires were released in a freely available public database intended as a resource for research on the immune response to SARS-CoV-2. The samples were drawn from two sources: the first 160 participants of the ongoing ImmuneRACE study, and 1,200 or so subjects contributed by 6 global collaborators. Sample metadata almost always included a de-identified subject ID, COVID-19 status, age in years and sex. Where HLA class I and class II types were available, the types were taken from metadata supplied by the sample provider, not from assay-based typing.

What the research found in general, with its limitations: How much clinical and demographic metadata was included differed by source and by participant, and the metadata was provided uncurated.

Whole blood was collected in K2EDTA tubes by collaborating institutions according to the institutions' own protocols. Collaborator samples were shipped for TCRbeta analysis as frozen whole blood, isolated PBMCs, or DNA extracted from either sample type. The immunoSEQ Assay, a bias-controlled multiplex PCR, was used to amplify TCRbeta CDR3 regions from genomic DNA. The study's processing was this. Within the assay, amplification of reference gene primers was used to estimate how many nucleated cells each sample contained. To quantify the absolute abundance of each unique TCRbeta CDR3 rearrangement, sequence reads were collapsed and filtered. For each sample, productive Simpson clonality was calculated by taking the square root of Simpson's diversity index across productive rearrangements. Imported from immuneACCESS, the table was reduced by TCRdb to in-frame sequences with V and J called. These copies leave out some clones; in studies compared against another copy, an unresolved V gene accounts for under half, and the cause of the remainder is not known. Clone size and V and J calls were adopted from that table, with D and trimming inferred from the DNA. The sample table shows fewer than 45,000 clones, and over 70% are seen once. The top ten constitute around 20% of the sample.

The sequence joins TRBV11-3 to TRBJ1-2; the D gene is perhaps TRBD1, on 5 matching bases. The clonotype comes from a man aged 65 to 79 with acute or convalescent COVID-19. Sequenced: peripheral blood. The encoded CDR3 is CASSHNRDLGLGYTF. The nucleotide sequence is given as TGTGCCAGCAGCCATAACCGGGACTTAGGACTCGGCTACACCTTC.